These 24 T cell receptor beta chains came from one sample sequenced in a study of T cell repertoires in cytomegalovirus infection (dated by TCRdb to the late 2010s). TCRdb lists the instrument as Illumina HiSeq 1500. TCRdb reprocessing: public reads trimmed at Q25 with fastp, clones called with MiXCR, in-frame beta chains kept. Each record represents a unique CDR3 protein, reported with the most common genes and DNA among its rows. In all, the sample holds 200,000 to 300,000 distinct CDR3 sequences, and roughly 15% of those were seen once. In total, the top ten clones hold roughly 8.9% of the sample. Sequencing used PBMCs. All receptors derive from a human donor in good health (CMV status not recorded). Some clones in this sample may be carry-over from other donors' samples.

The CDR3 nucleotides are TGTGCCAGCAGTTACTCCACAGGGCGGGACTATGGCTACACCTTC. It translates to CASSYSTGRDYGYTF. This chain links TRBV6-6 with TRBJ1-2; perhaps TRBD1 as D (6 bases). Germline values: CDR1 MNHNY, CDR2 SVGAGI (reference sequence). The CDR3 totals 15 residues. V was clipped by 0 bases and J by 3 bases, with 11 bases between them.

This clonotype was seen repeatedly, ten times or more. The CDR3 protein is CATSTGALDTGELFF. For the CDR3, the DNA is TGTGCCACCAGTACAGGGGCGCTCGACACCGGGGAGCTGTTTTTT. The chain employs TRBV24-1 and TRBJ2-2, with 7 bases lining up with TRBD1. The germline V gene encodes CDR1 KGHDR and CDR2 SFDVKD. V trimming: 6 bases; J trimming: 3 bases; junction bases outside the gene matches: 6. The CDR3 spans 15 residues.

This clonotype was seen many times. The chain couples TRBV7-3 to TRBJ2-2; 11 bases line up with TRBD2. Germline V gene sequence: CDR1 SGHTA, CDR2 FQGTGA. The CDR3 contains 16 residues. V lost 5 bases to trimming and J lost 4 bases; unmatched junction nucleotides: 6. Here the CDR3 reads CASSQLAGATTGELFF. The CDR3 DNA is TGTGCCAGCAGCCAACTAGCGGGGGCAACCACCGGGGAGCTGTTTTTT.

This chain joins TRBV11-3 and TRBJ2-1, with a possible D match to TRBD1 (5 bases). The CDR3 totals 14 residues. CDR1 and CDR2 from the germline V gene are SGHNT and YENEEA. Trimming took off 3 bases at V and 7 bases at J, with 13 bases between the two ends. The CDR3 sequence: CASSFGQNGNEQFF. The DNA for the CDR3 is TGTGCCAGCAGCTTCGGACAAAACGGGAATGAGCAGTTCTTC.

The chain combines TRBV29-1 with TRBJ1-1; the D is unclear. The V end lost 1 base, the J end lost 4 bases, and 10 bases lay between the germline ends. The CDR3 runs to 13 residues. CDR1 is SQVTM, CDR2 ANQGSEA, per germline. The CDR3 coding sequence is TGCAGCGTTGAAGCGGTATTGGGCACTGAAGCTTTCTTT. It yields the protein CSVEAVLGTEAFF.

This chain links TRBV12-3 or TRBV12-4 with TRBJ1-6; possibly TRBD1 for D (6 bases). This CDR3 has 15 residues. V was cut by 1 base and J by 7 bases, with 11 bases left in between. CDR3 loop: CASSLGGAGNSPLHF. DNA of the CDR3: TGTGCCAGCAGTTTAGGGGGGGCCGGGAATTCACCCCTCCACTTT.

J is TRBJ1-5 and V is TRBV20-1; weak D call: TRBD1 (5 bases). Trimming took 6 bases from V and 7 from J, leaving 13 bases between them. Per germline, CDR1 DFQATT and CDR2 SNEGSKA (reference sequence). This CDR3 comprises 12 residues. The CDR3 nucleotides are TGCAGTGCCCAATCAGGGAGACAGCCCCAGCATTTT. Encoded protein: CSAQSGRQPQHF.

The chain has TRBV7-2 and TRBJ1-5; D possibly corresponds to TRBD1 (5 bases). This CDR3 is built from 15 residues. CDR1 is SGHTA and CDR2 is FQGNSA in the germline V gene. V was clipped by 1 base and J by 4 bases, with 11 bases between them. The CDR3 DNA reads as TGTGCCAGCAGCTTAGATGGGACCCCTAATCAGCCCCAGCATTTT. As protein: CASSLDGTPNQPQHF.

The chain joins TRBV5-5 to TRBJ2-7, with 7 bases aligning to TRBD1. Germline CDR1 reads SGHKS; CDR2 reads YYEKEE (reference sequence). V lost 4 bases to trimming and J lost 2 bases; unmatched junction nucleotides: 9. The CDR3 spans 15 residues. CDR3 DNA: TGTGCCAGCAGCCCAGGGGGTGGACCTACCTACGAGCAGTACTTC. This translates into CASSPGGGPTYEQYF.

The chain links TRBV10-2 to TRBJ1-3, with D possibly being TRBD1 (6 bases). The CDR3 is made up of 15 amino acids. Trimming removed 4 bases at V and 0 bases at J, with 10 bases between. Germline assignment: CDR1 WSHSY and CDR2 SAAADI. CDR3 sequence reads: CASSVQGSSGNTIYF. CDR3 sequence (DNA): TGCGCCAGCAGTGTTCAGGGGAGCTCTGGAAACACCATATATTTT.

J is TRBJ2-3 and V is TRBV29-1; 16 positions agree with TRBD2. Germline trimming cut 4 bases from V and 5 bases from J; bases unmatched to any gene: 6. Germline CDR1 reads SQVTM; CDR2 reads ANQGSEA. This CDR3 contains 16 residues. Here the CDR3 reads CSVGGTSGGAGDTQYF. The CDR3 DNA follows: TGCAGCGTTGGAGGGACTAGCGGGGGGGCCGGAGATACGCAGTATTTT.

Here the CDR3 DNA reads TGCAGTGCCACTAGAACAGCAACTAATGAAAAACTGTTTTTT. Amino acid sequence: CSATRTATNEKLFF. The chain combines TRBV20-1 with TRBJ1-4; D not resolved. The CDR3 contains 14 residues. Germline V gene sequence: CDR1 DFQATT, CDR2 SNEGSKA (reference sequence). Deletions cut 6 bases from V and 0 bases from J, with 11 bases between.

V gene TRBV5-6 combines with J gene TRBJ2-2; D not certain. V shed 0 bases and J shed 2 bases, with 5 bases lying between them. CDR1 is SGHDT and CDR2 is YYEEEE in the germline V gene. The CDR3 is made up of 14 amino acids. This CDR3 is CASSLVSNTGELFF. The CDR3, as DNA: TGTGCCAGCAGCTTGGTCTCAAACACCGGGGAGCTGTTTTTT.

A word on this clonotype: The junction does not match germline at one end; this may be a read error. The chain links TRBV20-1 to TRBJ2-4; the D call may be TRBD1 or TRBD2 (6 bases each). The CDR3 length is 15 residues. From germline, CDR1 is DFQATT and CDR2 SNEGSKA (reference sequence). For the CDR3, the DNA is TGCAGTGCGGGGGGCAGGGAAGGTCTCAAAGACATTCAGTACTTC. It specifies CSAGGREGLKDIQYF.

The sample holds a few counts of this clonotype. CDR3 in amino acids: CASSSGLAGVIAYNEQFF. CDR3 DNA sequence: TGTGCCAGCAGCTCAGGACTAGCGGGAGTTATTGCCTACAATGAGCAGTTCTTC. V and J are TRBV9 and TRBJ2-1; 13 bases align to TRBD2. J gave up 2 bases and V 4 bases, and 9 bases lay outside the gene matches. The CDR3 runs to 18 residues. Germline CDR1 is SGDLS and CDR2 is YYNGEE.

This clonotype was detected only a few times. The gene calls are TRBV10-3 and TRBJ2-3; D remains unclear. CDR3 length: 11 amino acids. Germline V lookup: CDR1 ENHRY, CDR2 SYGVKD. With 6 bases removed from V and 6 bases from J, the gap between germline ends came to 7 bases. The chain's CDR3 is CAISRTDTQYF. CDR3 DNA: TGTGCCATCAGCAGGACCGATACGCAGTATTTT.

This clonotype came up a few times. The J gene is TRBJ1-1, the V gene TRBV9; D gene ambiguous. V was clipped by 0 bases and J by 0 bases, with 9 bases between them. In germline, CDR1 is SGDLS, CDR2 YYNGEE. This CDR3 is 15 amino acids long. CDR3 sequence reads: CASSVATTVNTEAFF. In nucleotides, the CDR3 is TGTGCCAGCAGCGTAGCTACGACGGTGAACACTGAAGCTTTCTTT.

The chain is built from TRBV20-1 and TRBJ2-1; a possible D gene is TRBD2 (7 bases). The CDR3 runs 15 residues. The V end was cut by 0 bases, the J end by 9 bases, with 18 bases between. Germline lookup yields CDR1 DFQATT and CDR2 SNEGSKA (reference sequence). CDR3 coding DNA: TGCAGTGCTAGAGATCCGAAGGGGGGGCCGAGTGAGCAGTTCTTC. Translating it yields CSARDPKGGPSEQFF.

This clonotype was counted many times. The genes are TRBV25-1 and TRBJ1-1, with TRBD1 as a possible D gene (5 bases). Trimming took off 4 bases at V and 1 base at J, with 10 bases between the two ends. CDR3 size: 14 residues. The germline CDR1 and CDR2 sequences are MGHDK and SYGVNS. CDR3 region: CASSGGVSNTEAFF. The CDR3 bases are TGTGCCAGCAGTGGAGGGGTTTCGAACACTGAAGCTTTCTTT.

This chain uses TRBV20-1 with TRBJ2-5; D is tentatively TRBD1 or TRBD2 (5 bases each). CDR1 and CDR2 (germline): DFQATT, SNEGSKA (reference sequence). This CDR3 has 11 residues. V was shortened by 7 bases and J by 5 bases, with 11 bases between the two germline ends. In DNA form, the CDR3 reads TGCAGTGGATGGTGGGGGGAGACCCAGTACTTC. Translated, it gives CSGWWGETQYF.

This clonotype was counted at least ten times. The V call is TRBV7-2, the J call TRBJ2-2; D is uncertain. The CDR3 is 14 amino acids. V was pared by 5 bases and J by 7 bases, with 14 bases between. The germline CDR1 and CDR2 sequences are SGHTA and FQGNSA. The CDR3 loop is CASSLSFTGGELFF. CDR3 in DNA: TGTGCCAGCAGCCTTTCGTTCACGGGCGGGGAGCTGTTTTTT. The full variable domain, rest sourced from reference TRBV7-2 and TRBJ2-2, is GAGVSQSPSNKVTEKGKDVELRCDPISGHTALYWYRQSLGQGLEFLIYFQGNSAPDKSGLPSDRFSAERTGGSVSTLTIQRTQQEDSAVYLCASSLSFTGGELFFGEGSRLTVL.

This clonotype is labeled medium-sized (0.01 to 0.1%). V is TRBV27 and J is TRBJ2-7; 9 bases align to TRBD1. The CDR3 consists of 14 residues. Trimming took 5 bases from V and 3 from J; bases not matched to a gene: 5. The germline CDR1 and CDR2 sequences are MNHEY and SMNVEV (reference sequence). In DNA, the CDR3 is TGTGCCAGCAGTCTACAGGGGGCGAACTACGAGCAGTACTTC. Amino acid sequence: CASSLQGANYEQYF.

The chain carries TRBV5-6 and TRBJ1-1; D is uncertain. Germline V gives CDR1 SGHDT, CDR2 YYEEEE. CDR3 length: 13 amino acids. With 3 bases removed from V and 5 bases from J, the gap between germline ends came to 11 bases. The CDR3 sequence: CASSSPGSTEAFF. CDR3 nucleotides: TGTGCCAGCAGCTCGCCGGGGAGTACTGAAGCTTTCTTT.

This clonotype was observed many times. The chain is built from TRBV7-6 and TRBJ1-6; no reliable D call. CDR3 length equals 15 residues. Germline V gene lookup returns CDR1 SGHVS and CDR2 FNYEAQ. V lost 1 base, J lost 8 bases, and 12 bases lay in between. The CDR3 reads CASSLVGLGDSPLHF. The CDR3 DNA is TGTGCCAGCAGCTTAGTGGGCCTAGGAGATTCACCCCTCCACTTT. The variable domain in full, with the rest retrieved from reference TRBV7-6 and TRBJ1-6, is GAGVSQSPRYKVTKRGQDVALRCDPISGHVSLYWYRQALGQGPEFLTYFNYEAQQDKSGLPNDRFSAERPEGSISTLTIQRTEQRDSAMYRCASSLVGLGDSPLHFGNGTRLTVT.